This T cell receptor beta chain appears in the sequencing data of a study of T cells in Graves' hyperthyroidism and ophthalmopathy. This clonotype was seen at least ten times. Antigen specificity is unknown. Notes on the study in general: Ophthalmopathy could be told apart from stable hyperthyroidism with a 13 V-J model.

TCR beta CDR3 regions were amplified from RNA transcripts. First-round RT-PCR with HTBI primers amplified the TCR CDR3 region. TCRdb reanalysed the multiplex PCR reads using MiXCR and keeps one entry per CDR3 protein. The top ten hold roughly 30% of the sample, which has some 180,000 distinct CDR3 sequences, about 15% seen once. Patients between 18 and 65 years old had hyperthyroidism, newly diagnosed and lasting under 2 months. Uncontrolled infection, other autoimmune disease, pregnancy or lactation disqualified patients from enrolment. This CDR3 region has 16 residues. The germline CDR1 and CDR2 sequences are LNHDA and SQIVND (reference sequence). V dropped 7 bases and J dropped 2; count of bases not matched to a gene: 9.

The V gene is TRBV19, the J gene TRBJ1-5, with TRBD1 identical over 9 bases. The sequenced material came from blood. This receptor was taken from a woman aged 45-65 years with Graves' hyperthyroidism. In DNA form, the CDR3 reads TGTGCCAGTACCTTCGGACAGGGGAGACGCAATCAGCCCCAGCATTTT. Its translation is CASTFGQGRRNQPQHF.